This TCR beta chain was recovered during a study of OX40 agonist ivuxolimab in advanced cancers. On the study more broadly: At doses from 0.01 to 10 mg/kg, patients were given intravenous ivuxolimab every 2 weeks. Patients enrolled in dose escalation were diagnosed with hepatocellular carcinoma, melanoma, renal cell or head and neck cancer.

Study results and limitations: Among some nonresponders, normalized T-cell clonal expansion was also low. With doses of 0.1 to 3.0 mg/kg, CD4+ and CD8+ blood T cells had undergone clonal expansion by week 6.

With regard to this clone: The antigen is unknown.

This CDR3 has 15 residues. V lost 5 bases, J lost 0 bases, and 10 bases lay in between. Germline values: CDR1 MDHEN, CDR2 SYDVKM. Method: immunoSEQ multiplex PCR; TCRdb's copy keeps in-frame clones and lacks some. The data show some 66,000 clones, 80% to 85% seen once. This TCR derives from an adult with an advanced solid tumor such as melanoma, head and neck, liver or kidney cancer. The material sequenced was CD4+ or CD8+ T cells sorted from blood, taken in a trial of the OX40 agonist ivuxolimab. The chain recombines TRBV28 with TRBJ1-4; D perhaps matches TRBD1 (6 bases). The CDR3: CASSVGGSTNEKLFF. CDR3 DNA: TGTGCCAGCAGTGTTGGGGGCTCAACTAATGAAAAACTGTTTTTT.